Following are 5 T cell receptor beta chains from one sample sequenced in a study of OX40 agonist ivuxolimab in advanced cancers. The method was immunoSEQ multiplex PCR; TCRdb's version includes in-frame clones alone and lacks a portion of them. Here the sample spans some 46,000 clones, approximately 91% being singletons. Specimen: CD4+ or CD8+ T cells sorted from blood, collected in a trial of the OX40 agonist ivuxolimab. The receptors originated from an adult with an advanced solid tumor such as melanoma, head and neck, liver or kidney cancer.

This clone has only a few counts. The chain uses TRBV29-1 and TRBJ1-2; maybe TRBD1 (5 bases). The CDR3 covers 12 residues. V shed 3 bases and J shed 4 bases, with 9 bases lying between them. Germline values: CDR1 SQVTM, CDR2 ANQGSEA. CDR3 region: CSVETDSYGYTF. CDR3 nucleotide sequence: TGCAGCGTTGAGACAGATTCCTATGGCTACACCTTC.

The chain has TRBV12-5 and TRBJ1-2; 7 bases align to TRBD1. With V trimmed by 1 base and J by 4 bases, 3 bases remained unmatched. This CDR3 is built from 14 residues. The germline CDR1 and CDR2 sequences are LGHNT and FRNRAP. CDR3 sequence: CASGLDGTAYGYTF. The CDR3 coding sequence is TGTGCTAGTGGTTTGGACGGGACAGCCTATGGCTACACCTTC.

V usage is TRBV7-6 and J usage is TRBJ2-2; D ambiguous. V was trimmed by 5 bases and J by 4 bases, leaving 8 bases between them. The CDR3 length is 13 residues. CDR1 is SGHVS and CDR2 is FNYEAQ in the germline V gene. The CDR3, as DNA: TGTGCCAGCAGCCTCGGTTTCACCGGGGAGCTGTTTTTT. Protein sequence: CASSLGFTGELFF.

This clone was detected only once. This chain links TRBV29-1 with TRBJ2-1; 8 bases agree with TRBD1. The germline V gene has CDR1 SQVTM and CDR2 ANQGSEA. The ends lost 8 bases at V and 3 bases at J; junction bases unmatched: 6. There are 13 residues in the CDR3. CDR3: CSLGTGVYNEQFF. CDR3 nucleotides: TGCAGCCTAGGGACAGGAGTCTACAATGAGCAGTTCTTC.

This clone was counted between two and nine times. This chain links TRBV7-9 with TRBJ2-5; D is ambiguous. Germline CDR1 and CDR2: SEHNR and FQNEAQ (reference sequence). V was trimmed by 7 bases and J by 5 bases, leaving 14 bases between them. The CDR3 is made up of 13 amino acids. The DNA of the CDR3 is TGTGCCAGCATCCCACCGGGCAAGGAGACCCAGTACTTC. Its translation is CASIPPGKETQYF.